This TCR beta chain was sequenced in a study of blood T cell repertoires in COVID-19 (dated by TCRdb to about 2020). Notes on the research overall: The collaborator samples originated in the United States, Italy and Spain and spanned the acute and convalescent phases of COVID-19. Samples were obtained from the ongoing ImmuneRACE study (first 160 participants) and from 1,254 subjects provided by 6 global collaborators. Subjects who had been exposed to COVID-19, were actively infected with it, or had recovered from it provided the deeply sampled blood TCRbeta repertoires that made up the dataset. The material from the prospective study consisted of cDNA or gDNA derived from T cells, B-cell-depleted T cells, or PBMCs. The repertoires were made available in a free public database intended to serve as a resource for research on the immune response to SARS-CoV-2. HLA class I and class II types, where available, came from metadata supplied by the sample provider rather than from assay-based typing. Nearly every sample came with metadata listing a de-identified subject ID, COVID-19 status, age in years and sex. General conclusions and limits of the study: The amount of clinical and demographic metadata varied by source and participant and was provided uncurated.

As for this clone: Its antigen is currently not known. Per-base quality was not reported, and no clone a single base away is much larger than it.

Another Seattle source contributed samples from volunteer blood donors who had recovered from COVID-19. The collaborating institutions used their own protocols to collect whole blood in K2EDTA tubes. Collaborator samples were shipped for TCRbeta analysis as frozen whole blood, isolated PBMCs, or DNA extracted from either sample type. The immunoSEQ Assay, a bias-controlled multiplex PCR, was used to amplify TCRbeta CDR3 regions from genomic DNA. On the study's bioinformatics: The number of nucleated cells in each sample was estimated by amplification of reference gene primers within the assay. To quantify the absolute abundance of each unique TCRbeta CDR3 rearrangement, sequence reads were collapsed and filtered. For each sample, productive Simpson clonality was calculated by taking the square root of Simpson's diversity index across productive rearrangements. Entries here come from immuneACCESS through TCRdb and include only in-frame sequences with V and J called. Some clones fail to appear in such tables; in the studies checked, an unresolved V gene covers under half of the shortfall, and the cause of the remainder is unknown. V, J and clone size are those of that table, while D and trimming were read from the DNA. Present in this sample are about 160,000 clones, roughly 86% of which were seen just once. The ten largest clonotypes hold around 3.9% of the sample.

The sequence was obtained from a woman aged 55-69 years who had recovered from COVID-19. Sequenced material: peripheral blood.

The bases are TGCGCCAGCAGACAGGGGGATAGCACAGATACGCAGTATTTT. It codes for CASRQGDSTDTQYF. The rearranged chain carries TRBV5-1 and TRBJ2-3; TRBD1 matches 8 bases in the middle. Trimming leaves V shorter by 5 bases and J shorter by 0 bases, with the junction holding 2 bases beyond the gene matches. From the cysteine up to the phenylalanine, the CDR3 has a length of 14 residues. The entry retains the CDR3 DNA only, 42 bases that are in frame from base 1. In the germline V gene, CDR1 corresponds to SGHRS and CDR2 to YFSETQ.